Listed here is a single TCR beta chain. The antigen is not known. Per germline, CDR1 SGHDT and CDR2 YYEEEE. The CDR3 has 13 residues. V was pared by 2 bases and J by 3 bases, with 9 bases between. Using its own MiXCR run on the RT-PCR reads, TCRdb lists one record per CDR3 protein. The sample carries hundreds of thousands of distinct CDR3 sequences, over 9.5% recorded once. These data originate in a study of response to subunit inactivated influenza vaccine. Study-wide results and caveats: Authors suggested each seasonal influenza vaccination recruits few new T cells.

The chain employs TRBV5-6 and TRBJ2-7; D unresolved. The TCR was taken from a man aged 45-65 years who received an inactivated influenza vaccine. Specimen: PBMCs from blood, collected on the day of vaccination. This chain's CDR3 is CASSFQHYYEQYF. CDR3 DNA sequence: TGTGCCAGCAGCTTCCAGCATTACTACGAGCAGTACTTC.